A single T cell receptor beta chain is shown here with its context. Its antigen is undetermined. The sample is drawn from a study of cytomegalovirus exposure and HLA in healthy donors. This PCR relied on a set of 60 Vbeta primers and 13 Jbeta primers. Clones were sequenced by immunoSEQ multiplex PCR, and TCRdb holds only the in-frame ones, with some missing. This sample has some 180,000 clones, with around four fifths found just once. The study, taken as a whole, reports: In vitro testing confirmed a few CMV-associated chains as specific for CMV antigens. Analysis was performed later, and it showed HLA-associated TCR beta chains to be more clonally expanded than equally common others. V segments that were indistinguishable, TRBV6-2 and TRBV6-3 among them, were omitted from analysis.

The germline V and J ends were trimmed by 3 bases and 4 bases, with 10 bases remaining between them. CDR1 LNHNV and CDR2 YYDKDF come from the germline V gene (reference sequence). The CDR3 contains 14 residues. The specimen was PBMCs. The TCR comes from a man aged 35 to 55 in good health and CMV-seropositive. The chain carries TRBV15 and TRBJ1-5; D call uncertain. CDR3 in amino acids: CATSRLTGNQPQHF. In DNA, the CDR3 is TGTGCCACCAGCAGGTTGACGGGGAATCAGCCCCAGCATTTT. Together with reference TRBV15 and TRBJ1-5, the CDR3 gives the full variable domain: DAMVIQNPRYQVTQFGKPVTLSCSQTLNHNVMYWYQQKSSQAPKLLFHYYDKDFNNEADTPDNFQSRRPNTSFCFLDIRSPGLGDTAMYLCATSRLTGNQPQHFGDGTRLSIL.